A selection of T cell receptor beta chains follows, all from one sample in a study of blood T cell repertoires in COVID-19. Profiling relied on immunoSEQ multiplex PCR, and the TCRdb table lists in-frame clones only, not all of them. The sample yields approximately 400,000 clones, more than 75% seen once. Sequencing was done on a sample of PBMCs or T cells enriched from blood (not recorded which). These receptors came from a young woman who had recovered from COVID-19. The CDR3 runs from the conserved cysteine through the conserved F or W. The D gene is left open where the match is weak. Clone size, where shown, is once, few, many, or a class for clones that have expanded.

J	V	D	size	CDR3	DNA
TRBJ1-2	TRBV3-1/TRBV3-2	-	-	CASSPPTDPYGYTF	TGTGCCAGCAGCCCTCCGACAGACCCCTATGGCTACACCTTC
TRBJ2-7	TRBV15	TRBD1	-	CATRRQGAGDEQYF	TGTGCCACCAGAAGACAGGGGGCAGGCGACGAGCAGTACTTC
TRBJ2-7	TRBV6-6	TRBD2	-	CASSQMGGVSYEQYF	TGTGCCAGCAGTCAAATGGGAGGGGTCTCCTACGAGCAGTACTTC
TRBJ1-5	TRBV7-8	TRBD1	-	CASSYGTGDQPQHF	TGTGCCAGCAGCTATGGGACAGGGGATCAGCCCCAGCATTTT
TRBJ2-3	TRBV27	-	-	CASSSYTDTQYF	TGTGCCAGCAGTTCCTACACAGATACGCAGTATTTT
TRBJ1-2	TRBV9	-	-	CASSVEIAGDNYGYTF	TGTGCCAGCAGCGTAGAGATAGCAGGGGACAACTATGGCTACACCTTC
TRBJ1-2	TRBV28	-	once	CAASSGLNYGYTF	TGTGCGGCTTCTTCAGGACTAAACTATGGCTACACCTTC
TRBJ2-1	TRBV7-2	-	-	CASSFGQVGNEQFF	TGTGCCAGCAGCTTTGGACAAGTGGGCAATGAGCAGTTCTTC
TRBJ2-7	TRBV6-5	TRBD1	-	CASSWDRGKSEQYF	TGTGCCAGCAGTTGGGACAGGGGTAAGAGCGAGCAGTACTTC
TRBJ1-3	TRBV7-9	-	-	CASSYKRGTPRPGNTIYF	TGTGCCAGCAGCTATAAACGTGGGACTCCGAGGCCTGGAAACACCATATATTTT
TRBJ1-5	TRBV2	TRBD1	-	CASSGDRVRPQHF	TGTGCCAGCAGTGGGGACAGGGTACGGCCCCAGCATTTT
TRBJ1-5	TRBV19	-	-	CASSIGGQNNQPQHF	TGTGCCAGTAGTATAGGCGGACAGAACAATCAGCCCCAGCATTTT
TRBJ2-1	TRBV4-3	TRBD2	-	CASSQDASGGAYEQFF	TGCGCCAGCAGCCAAGATGCTAGCGGGGGGGCCTATGAGCAGTTCTTC
TRBJ2-5	TRBV18	-	-	CASSRSTEGETQYF	TGTGCCAGCTCACGATCGACAGAAGGGGAGACCCAGTACTTC
TRBJ1-6	TRBV27	TRBD1	-	CASSPDRHSYNSPLHF	TGTGCCAGCAGTCCGGACAGGCACTCCTATAATTCACCCCTCCACTTT
TRBJ1-4	TRBV19	-	-	CASSSPGAGRFEKLFF	TGTGCCAGTAGTTCCCCAGGCGCGGGGCGGTTTGAAAAACTGTTTTTT
TRBJ1-1	TRBV18	-	-	CASSPPPYTEAFF	TGTGCCAGCTCACCACCCCCCTACACTGAAGCTTTCTTT
TRBJ2-6	TRBV7-2	TRBD2	-	CASSSPGGISFTGANVLTF	TGTGCCAGCAGCTCCCCCGGGGGGATATCTTTCACTGGGGCCAACGTCCTGACTTTC
TRBJ2-1	TRBV11-2	TRBD2	-	CASRPPVVRAGGEHNEQFF	TGTGCCAGCAGGCCCCCCGTGGTAAGGGCGGGGGGGGAACACAATGAGCAGTTCTTC
TRBJ1-2	TRBV7-9	TRBD1	-	CASSHRDRQYYGYTF	TGTGCCAGCAGCCACCGGGACAGACAGTACTATGGCTACACCTTC
TRBJ2-2	TRBV27	TRBD2	once	CASSLSGDYTGELFF	TGTGCCAGCAGCTTGAGCGGGGACTACACCGGGGAGCTGTTTTTT
TRBJ1-4	TRBV2	-	-	CASSEVGGRTNEKLFF	TGTGCCAGCAGTGAAGTGGGGGGGAGGACTAATGAAAAACTGTTTTTT
TRBJ1-4	TRBV3-1/TRBV3-2	-	-	CASSHQGFREKLFF	TGTGCCAGCAGCCACCAGGGGTTTCGGGAAAAACTGTTTTTT
TRBJ1-5	TRBV7-9	-	-	CASSSSGQPQHF	TGTGCCAGCAGCTCTTCGGGGCAGCCCCAGCATTTT
TRBJ2-3	TRBV5-3	-	-	CARSSGEPDTQYF	TGTGCCAGAAGCTCAGGGGAGCCAGATACGCAGTATTTT